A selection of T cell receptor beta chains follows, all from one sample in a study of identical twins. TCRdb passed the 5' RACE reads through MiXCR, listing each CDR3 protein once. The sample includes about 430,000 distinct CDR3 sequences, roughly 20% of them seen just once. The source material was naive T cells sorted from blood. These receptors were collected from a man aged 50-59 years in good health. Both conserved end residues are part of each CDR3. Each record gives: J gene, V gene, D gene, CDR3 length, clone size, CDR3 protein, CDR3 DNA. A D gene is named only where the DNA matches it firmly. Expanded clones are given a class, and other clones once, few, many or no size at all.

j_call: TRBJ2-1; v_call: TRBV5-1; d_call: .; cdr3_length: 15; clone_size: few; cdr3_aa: CASSLAPSVDNEQFF; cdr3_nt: TGCGCCAGCAGCTTGGCCCCTAGCGTTGACAATGAGCAGTTCTTC
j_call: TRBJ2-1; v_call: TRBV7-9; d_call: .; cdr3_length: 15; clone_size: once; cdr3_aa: CASSSDRLSYNEQFF; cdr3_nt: TGTGCCAGCAGTTCCGACAGATTATCCTACAATGAGCAGTTCTTC
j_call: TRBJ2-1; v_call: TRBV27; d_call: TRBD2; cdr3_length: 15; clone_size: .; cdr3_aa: CASSSWTSGDNEQFF; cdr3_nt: TGTGCCAGCAGTTCTTGGACTAGCGGAGACAATGAGCAGTTCTTC
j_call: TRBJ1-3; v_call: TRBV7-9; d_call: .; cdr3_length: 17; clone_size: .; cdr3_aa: CASSHPGQQNSGNTIYF; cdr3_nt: TGTGCCAGCAGCCACCCGGGACAACAAAACTCTGGAAACACCATATATTTT
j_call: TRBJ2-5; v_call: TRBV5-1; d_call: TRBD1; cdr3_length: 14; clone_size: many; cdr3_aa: CASSLAGTEETQYF; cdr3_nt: TGCGCCAGCAGCTTGGCCGGGACAGAAGAGACCCAGTACTTC
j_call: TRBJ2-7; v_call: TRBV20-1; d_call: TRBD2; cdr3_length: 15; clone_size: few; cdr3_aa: CSARDQPSGRYEQYF; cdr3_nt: TGCAGTGCTAGAGATCAGCCTAGCGGGAGGTACGAGCAGTACTTC
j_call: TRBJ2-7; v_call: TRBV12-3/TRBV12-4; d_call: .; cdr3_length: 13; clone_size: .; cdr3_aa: CASSWNFYYEQYF; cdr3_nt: TGTGCCAGCAGTTGGAACTTCTACTACGAGCAGTACTTC
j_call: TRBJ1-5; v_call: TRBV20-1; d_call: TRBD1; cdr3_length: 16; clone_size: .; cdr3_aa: CSAADRSLYSNQPQHF; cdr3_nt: TGCAGTGCCGCGGACAGGAGCCTTTATAGCAATCAGCCCCAGCATTTT
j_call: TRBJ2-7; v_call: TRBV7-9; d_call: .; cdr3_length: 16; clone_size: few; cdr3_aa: CASSLGYGAVPYEQYF; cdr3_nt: TGTGCCAGCAGCTTAGGTTATGGGGCAGTACCCTACGAGCAGTACTTC
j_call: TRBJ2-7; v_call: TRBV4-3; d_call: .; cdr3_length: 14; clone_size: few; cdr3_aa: CASSQMGRAYEQYF; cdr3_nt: TGCGCCAGCAGCCAGATGGGCAGGGCCTACGAGCAGTACTTC
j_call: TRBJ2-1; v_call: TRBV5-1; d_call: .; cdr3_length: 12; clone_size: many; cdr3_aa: CASSLDLGEQFF; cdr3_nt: TGCGCCAGCAGCTTGGATCTGGGTGAGCAGTTCTTC
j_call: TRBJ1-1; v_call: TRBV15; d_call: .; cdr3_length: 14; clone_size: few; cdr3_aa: CATSREASVSEAFF; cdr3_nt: TGTGCCACCAGCAGAGAAGCTAGCGTATCTGAAGCTTTCTTT
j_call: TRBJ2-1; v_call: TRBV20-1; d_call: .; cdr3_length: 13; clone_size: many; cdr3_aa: CSAPGQRINEQFF; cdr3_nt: TGCAGTGCTCCCGGGCAGCGAATAAATGAGCAGTTCTTC
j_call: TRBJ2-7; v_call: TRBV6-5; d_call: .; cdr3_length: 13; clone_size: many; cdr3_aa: CASSYRTDYEQYF; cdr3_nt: TGTGCCAGCAGTTACAGGACAGATTACGAGCAGTACTTC
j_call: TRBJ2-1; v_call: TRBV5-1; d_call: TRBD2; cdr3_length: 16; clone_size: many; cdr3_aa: CASLWLAGASYNEQFF; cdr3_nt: TGCGCCAGCCTCTGGTTAGCGGGAGCGTCCTACAATGAGCAGTTCTTC
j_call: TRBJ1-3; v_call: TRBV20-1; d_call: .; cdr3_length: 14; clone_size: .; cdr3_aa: CSAADLHSGNTIYF; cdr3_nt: TGCAGTGCTGCGGACCTCCACTCTGGAAACACCATATATTTT
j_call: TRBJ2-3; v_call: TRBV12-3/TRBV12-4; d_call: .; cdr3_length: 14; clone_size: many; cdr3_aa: CASSFGTRTDTQYF; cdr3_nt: TGTGCCAGCAGTTTCGGGACACGCACAGATACGCAGTATTTT
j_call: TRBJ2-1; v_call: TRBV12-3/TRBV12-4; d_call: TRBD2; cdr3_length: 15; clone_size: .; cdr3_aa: CASTRTSGNYNEQFF; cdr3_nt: TGTGCCAGCACCCGGACTAGCGGAAACTACAATGAGCAGTTCTTC
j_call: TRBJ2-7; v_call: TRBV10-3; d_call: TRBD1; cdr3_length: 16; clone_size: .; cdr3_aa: CAISEGGGQGTYEQYF; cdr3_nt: TGTGCCATCAGTGAGGGGGGTGGACAGGGGACCTACGAGCAGTACTTC
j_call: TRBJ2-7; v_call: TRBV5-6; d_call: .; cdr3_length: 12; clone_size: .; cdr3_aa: CASSSYRVEQYF; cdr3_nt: TGTGCCAGCAGCTCCTACAGGGTCGAGCAGTACTTC
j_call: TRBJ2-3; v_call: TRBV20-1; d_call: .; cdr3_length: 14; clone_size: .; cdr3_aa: CSAPYGTRTDTQYF; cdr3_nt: TGCAGTGCTCCCTACGGGACCCGCACAGATACGCAGTATTTT
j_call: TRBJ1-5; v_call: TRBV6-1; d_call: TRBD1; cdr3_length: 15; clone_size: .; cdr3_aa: CASSPSDRGLQPQHF; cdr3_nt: TGTGCCAGCAGTCCGTCGGACAGGGGGCTTCAGCCCCAGCATTTT
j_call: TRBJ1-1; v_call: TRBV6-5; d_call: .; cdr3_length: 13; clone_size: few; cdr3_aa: CASSSRFDTEAFF; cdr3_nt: TGTGCCAGCAGTTCGCGGTTCGACACTGAAGCTTTCTTT
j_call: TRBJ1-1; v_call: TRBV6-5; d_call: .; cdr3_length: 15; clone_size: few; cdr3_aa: CASSYPGALMTEAFF; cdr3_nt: TGTGCCAGCAGTTACCCAGGGGCCTTGATGACTGAAGCTTTCTTT
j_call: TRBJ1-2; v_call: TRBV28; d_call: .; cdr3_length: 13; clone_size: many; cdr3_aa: CASQLLDSLEWTF; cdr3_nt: TGTGCCAGCCAACTCCTGGACAGCCTCGAGTGGACCTTC
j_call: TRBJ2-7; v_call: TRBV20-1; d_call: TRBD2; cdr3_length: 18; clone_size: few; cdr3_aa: CSARDRRVLAGGTYEQYF; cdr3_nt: TGCAGTGCTAGAGATAGGAGGGTACTAGCGGGAGGTACCTACGAGCAGTACTTC
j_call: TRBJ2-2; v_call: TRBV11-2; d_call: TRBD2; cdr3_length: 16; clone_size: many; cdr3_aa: CASSRGTSGRHGELFF; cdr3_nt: TGTGCCAGCAGCCGTGGGACTAGCGGGAGGCACGGGGAGCTGTTTTTT
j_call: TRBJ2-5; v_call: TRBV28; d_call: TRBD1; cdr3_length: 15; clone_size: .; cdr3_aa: CASRGDGTAKETQYF; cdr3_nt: TGTGCCAGCAGAGGTGACGGGACAGCCAAAGAGACCCAGTACTTC
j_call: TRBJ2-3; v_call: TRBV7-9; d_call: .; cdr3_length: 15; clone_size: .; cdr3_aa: CASSLGPGYTDTQYF; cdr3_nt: TGTGCCAGCAGCTTAGGGCCTGGATACACAGATACGCAGTATTTT
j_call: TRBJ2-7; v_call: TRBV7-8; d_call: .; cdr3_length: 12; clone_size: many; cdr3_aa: CASSLIGDEQYF; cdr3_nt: TGTGCCAGCAGCTTAATAGGAGACGAGCAGTACTTC
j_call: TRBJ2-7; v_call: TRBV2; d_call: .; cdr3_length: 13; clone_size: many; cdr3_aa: CASSVRDSYEQYF; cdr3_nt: TGTGCCAGCAGTGTTCGGGATTCCTACGAGCAGTACTTC
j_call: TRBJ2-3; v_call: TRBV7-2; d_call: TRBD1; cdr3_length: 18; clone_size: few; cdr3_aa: CASSLAYGTGVRGDTQYF; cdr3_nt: TGTGCCAGCAGCTTAGCATACGGGACAGGGGTCCGGGGAGATACGCAGTATTTT
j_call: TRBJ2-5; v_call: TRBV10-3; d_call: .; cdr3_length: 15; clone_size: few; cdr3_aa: CAISVYGSGQETQYF; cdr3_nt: TGTGCCATCAGTGTTTACGGGAGTGGTCAAGAGACCCAGTACTTC
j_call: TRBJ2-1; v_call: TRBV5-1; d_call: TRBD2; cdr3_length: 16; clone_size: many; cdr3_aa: CASSQGTSGKYNEQFF; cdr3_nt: TGCGCCAGCAGCCAGGGGACTAGCGGAAAATACAATGAGCAGTTCTTC
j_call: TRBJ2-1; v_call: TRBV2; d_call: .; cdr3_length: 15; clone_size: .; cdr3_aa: CASSDPGDPYNEQFF; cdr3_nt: TGTGCCAGCAGTGATCCGGGAGACCCCTACAATGAGCAGTTCTTC
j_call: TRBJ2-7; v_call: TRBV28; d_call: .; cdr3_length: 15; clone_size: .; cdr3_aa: CASSPYYFLTYEQYF; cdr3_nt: TGTGCCAGCAGCCCTTACTATTTCTTAACCTACGAGCAGTACTTC
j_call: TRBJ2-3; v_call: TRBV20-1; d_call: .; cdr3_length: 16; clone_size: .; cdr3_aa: CSASHPGLTSTDTQYF; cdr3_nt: TGCAGTGCTAGTCACCCGGGACTGACCTCCACAGATACGCAGTATTTT
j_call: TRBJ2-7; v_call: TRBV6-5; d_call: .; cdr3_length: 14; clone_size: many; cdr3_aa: CASSYSGRFDEQYF; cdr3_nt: TGTGCCAGCAGTTACTCGGGCAGATTCGACGAGCAGTACTTC
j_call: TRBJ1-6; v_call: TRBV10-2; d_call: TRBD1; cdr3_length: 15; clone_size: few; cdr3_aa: CASSDPTGGNSPLHF; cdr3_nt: TGCGCCAGCAGTGACCCTACAGGGGGTAATTCACCCCTCCACTTT
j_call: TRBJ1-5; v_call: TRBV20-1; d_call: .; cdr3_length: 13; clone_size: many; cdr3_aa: CSAQTYSNQPQHF; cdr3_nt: TGCAGTGCCCAAACGTATAGCAATCAGCCCCAGCATTTT
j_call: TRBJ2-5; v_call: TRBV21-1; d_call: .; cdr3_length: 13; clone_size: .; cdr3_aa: CASSTPAGGTQYF; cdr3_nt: TGTGCCAGCAGCACTCCCGCAGGCGGGACCCAGTACTTC
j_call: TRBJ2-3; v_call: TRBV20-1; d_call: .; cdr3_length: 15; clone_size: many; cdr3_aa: CSARDRRLSTDTQYF; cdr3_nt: TGCAGTGCTAGAGATCGGCGGCTGAGCACAGATACGCAGTATTTT
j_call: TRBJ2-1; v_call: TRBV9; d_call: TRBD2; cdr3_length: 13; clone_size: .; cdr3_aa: CASSMGLAGREFF; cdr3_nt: TGTGCCAGCAGCATGGGACTAGCGGGAAGAGAGTTCTTC
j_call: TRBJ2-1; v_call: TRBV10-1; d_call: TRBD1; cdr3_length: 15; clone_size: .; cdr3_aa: CASSEGTGGYNEQFF; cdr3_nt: TGCGCCAGCAGTGAAGGGACAGGAGGATACAATGAGCAGTTCTTC
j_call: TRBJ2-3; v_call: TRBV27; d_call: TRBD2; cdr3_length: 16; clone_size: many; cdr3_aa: CASSLLMTSGPDTQYF; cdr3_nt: TGTGCCAGCAGTTTATTGATGACTAGCGGTCCAGATACGCAGTATTTT
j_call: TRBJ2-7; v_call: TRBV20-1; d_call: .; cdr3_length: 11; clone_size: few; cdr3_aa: CSAKEGYEQYF; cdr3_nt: TGCAGTGCCAAGGAGGGCTACGAGCAGTACTTC
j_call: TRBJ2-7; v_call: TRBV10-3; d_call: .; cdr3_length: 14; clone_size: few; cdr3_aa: CAISDGGGEYEQYF; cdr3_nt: TGTGCCATCAGTGATGGAGGGGGGGAGTACGAGCAGTACTTC
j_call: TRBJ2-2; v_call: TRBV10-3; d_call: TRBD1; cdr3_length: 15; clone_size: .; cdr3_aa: CAIRQGQGATGELFF; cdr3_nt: TGTGCCATCAGGCAGGGACAGGGGGCGACCGGGGAGCTGTTTTTT
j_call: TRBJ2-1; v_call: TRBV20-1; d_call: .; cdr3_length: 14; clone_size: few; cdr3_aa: CSARRGAAYNEQFF; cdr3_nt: TGCAGTGCTAGAAGGGGGGCCGCCTACAATGAGCAGTTCTTC
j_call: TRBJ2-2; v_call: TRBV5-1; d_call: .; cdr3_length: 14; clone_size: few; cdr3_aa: CASSLGGIAGELFF; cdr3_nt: TGCGCCAGCAGCTTAGGGGGAATCGCCGGGGAGCTGTTTTTT
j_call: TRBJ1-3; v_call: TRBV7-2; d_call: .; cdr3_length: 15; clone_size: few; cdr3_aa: CASSLGGTAGNTIYF; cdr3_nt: TGTGCCAGCAGCTTGGGGGGAACAGCGGGAAACACCATATATTTT
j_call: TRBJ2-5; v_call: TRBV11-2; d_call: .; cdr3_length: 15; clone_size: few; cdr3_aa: CASSHSDGQLETQYF; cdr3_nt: TGTGCCAGCAGCCACTCGGATGGACAACTAGAGACCCAGTACTTC
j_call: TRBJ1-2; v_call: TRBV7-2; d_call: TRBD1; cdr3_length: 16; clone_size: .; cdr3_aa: CASSLTPGGFSYGYTF; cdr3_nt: TGTGCCAGCAGCTTAACCCCAGGGGGCTTTTCCTATGGCTACACCTTC
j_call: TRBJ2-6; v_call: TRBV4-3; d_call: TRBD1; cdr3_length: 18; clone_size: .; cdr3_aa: CASSQWVQGAFGANVLTF; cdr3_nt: TGCGCCAGCAGCCAATGGGTACAGGGGGCGTTTGGGGCCAACGTCCTGACTTTC
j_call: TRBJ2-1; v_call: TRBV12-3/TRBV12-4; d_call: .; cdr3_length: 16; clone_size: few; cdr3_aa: CASSLERRGGYNEQFF; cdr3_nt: TGTGCCAGCAGTTTAGAAAGGCGGGGTGGCTACAATGAGCAGTTCTTC
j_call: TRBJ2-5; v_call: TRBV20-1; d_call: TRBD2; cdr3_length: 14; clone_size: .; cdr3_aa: CSAKSGRAAETQYF; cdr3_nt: TGCAGTGCAAAAAGCGGGAGGGCCGCCGAGACCCAGTACTTC
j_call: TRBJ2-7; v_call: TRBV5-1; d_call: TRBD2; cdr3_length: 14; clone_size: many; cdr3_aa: CASKTSGGLYEQYF; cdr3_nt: TGCGCCAGCAAAACTAGCGGGGGACTCTACGAGCAGTACTTC